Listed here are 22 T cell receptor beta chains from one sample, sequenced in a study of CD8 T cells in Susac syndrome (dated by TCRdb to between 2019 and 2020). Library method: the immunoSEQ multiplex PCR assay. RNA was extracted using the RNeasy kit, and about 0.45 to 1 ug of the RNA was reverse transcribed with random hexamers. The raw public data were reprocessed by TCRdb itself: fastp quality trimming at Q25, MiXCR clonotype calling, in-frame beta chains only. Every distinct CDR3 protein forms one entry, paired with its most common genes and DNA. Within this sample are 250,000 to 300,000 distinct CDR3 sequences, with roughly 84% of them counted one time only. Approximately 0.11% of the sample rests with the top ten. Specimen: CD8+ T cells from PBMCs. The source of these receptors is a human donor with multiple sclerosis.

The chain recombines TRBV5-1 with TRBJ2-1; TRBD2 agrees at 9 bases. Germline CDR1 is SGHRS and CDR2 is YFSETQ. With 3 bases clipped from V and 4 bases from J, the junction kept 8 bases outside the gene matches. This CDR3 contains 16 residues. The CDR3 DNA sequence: TGCGCCAGCAGCTGGCTCCGACTAGCGGAGTACAATGAGCAGTTCTTC. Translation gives CASSWLRLAEYNEQFF.

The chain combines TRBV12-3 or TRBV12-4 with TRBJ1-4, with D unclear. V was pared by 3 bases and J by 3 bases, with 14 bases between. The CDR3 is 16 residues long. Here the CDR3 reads CASSFGRVQSNEKLFF. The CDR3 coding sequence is TGTGCCAGCAGTTTCGGGAGGGTGCAATCTAATGAAAAACTGTTTTTT.

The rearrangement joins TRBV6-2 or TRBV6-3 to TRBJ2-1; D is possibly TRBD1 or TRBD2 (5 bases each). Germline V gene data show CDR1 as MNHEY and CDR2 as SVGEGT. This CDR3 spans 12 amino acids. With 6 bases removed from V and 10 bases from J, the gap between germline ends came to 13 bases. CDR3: CASRPGGHEQFF. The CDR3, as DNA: TGTGCCAGCAGACCTGGGGGTCACGAGCAGTTCTTC.

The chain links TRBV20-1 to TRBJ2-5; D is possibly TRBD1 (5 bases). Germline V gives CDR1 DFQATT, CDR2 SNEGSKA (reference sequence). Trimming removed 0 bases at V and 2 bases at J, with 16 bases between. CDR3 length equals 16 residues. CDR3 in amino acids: CSARDLYLQGQETQYF. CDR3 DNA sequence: TGCAGTGCTAGAGATCTCTACCTTCAGGGTCAAGAGACCCAGTACTTC.

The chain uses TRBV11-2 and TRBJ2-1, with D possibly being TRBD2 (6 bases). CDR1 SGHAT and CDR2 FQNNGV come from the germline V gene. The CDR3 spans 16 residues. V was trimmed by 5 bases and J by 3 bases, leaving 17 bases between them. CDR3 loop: CASSLSSGLIYNEQFF. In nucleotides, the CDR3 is TGTGCCAGCAGCCTTAGTTCTGGACTAATCTACAATGAGCAGTTCTTC.

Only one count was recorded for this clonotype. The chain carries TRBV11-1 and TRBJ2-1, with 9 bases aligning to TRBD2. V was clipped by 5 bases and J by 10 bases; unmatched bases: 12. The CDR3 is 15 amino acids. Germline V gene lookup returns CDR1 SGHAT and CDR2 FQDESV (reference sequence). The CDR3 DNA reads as TGTGCCAGCAGCCTGATAGCGGGAGACTTGAGGGAGCAGTTCTTC. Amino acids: CASSLIAGDLREQFF.

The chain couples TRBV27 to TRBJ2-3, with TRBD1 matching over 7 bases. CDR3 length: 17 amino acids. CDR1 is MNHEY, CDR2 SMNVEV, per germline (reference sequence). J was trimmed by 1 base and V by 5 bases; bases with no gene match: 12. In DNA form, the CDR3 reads TGTGCCAGCAGTCCCATAGTGGGACAGTTAGGCACAGATACGCAGTATTTT. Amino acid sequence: CASSPIVGQLGTDTQYF.

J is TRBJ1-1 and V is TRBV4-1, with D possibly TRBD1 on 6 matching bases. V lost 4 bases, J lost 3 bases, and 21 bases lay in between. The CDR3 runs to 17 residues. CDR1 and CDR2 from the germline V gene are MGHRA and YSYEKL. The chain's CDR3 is CASSRVKGGVGDTEAFF. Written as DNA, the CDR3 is TGCGCCAGCAGCCGCGTAAAAGGGGGGGTTGGCGACACTGAAGCTTTCTTT.

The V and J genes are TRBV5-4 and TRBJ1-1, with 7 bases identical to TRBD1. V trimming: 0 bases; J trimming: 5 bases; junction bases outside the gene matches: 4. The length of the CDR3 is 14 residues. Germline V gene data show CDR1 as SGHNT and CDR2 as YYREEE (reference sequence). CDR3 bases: TGTGCCAGCAGCTTGGACAGGGGATATACTGAAGCTTTCTTT. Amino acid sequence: CASSLDRGYTEAFF.

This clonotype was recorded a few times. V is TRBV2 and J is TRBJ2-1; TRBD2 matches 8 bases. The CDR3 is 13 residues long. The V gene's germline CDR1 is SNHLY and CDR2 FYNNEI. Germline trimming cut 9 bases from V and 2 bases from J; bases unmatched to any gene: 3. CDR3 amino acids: CARAGAPYNEQFF. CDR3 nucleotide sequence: TGTGCCAGAGCGGGAGCCCCCTACAATGAGCAGTTCTTC.

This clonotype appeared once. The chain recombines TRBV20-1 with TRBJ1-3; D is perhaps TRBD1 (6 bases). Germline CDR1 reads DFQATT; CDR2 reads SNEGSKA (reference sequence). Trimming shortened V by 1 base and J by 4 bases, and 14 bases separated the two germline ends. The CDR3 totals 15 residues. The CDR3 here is CSARGVGAPGNTIYF. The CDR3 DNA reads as TGCAGTGCTAGAGGAGTGGGGGCCCCGGGAAACACCATATATTTT.

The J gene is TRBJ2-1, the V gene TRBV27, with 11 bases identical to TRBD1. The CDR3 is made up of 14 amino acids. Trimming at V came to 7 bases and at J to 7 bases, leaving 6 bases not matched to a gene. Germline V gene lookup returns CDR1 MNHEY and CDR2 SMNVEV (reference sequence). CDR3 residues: CASIRGTGGNEQFF. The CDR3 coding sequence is TGTGCCAGCATTAGGGGGACAGGGGGAAATGAGCAGTTCTTC.

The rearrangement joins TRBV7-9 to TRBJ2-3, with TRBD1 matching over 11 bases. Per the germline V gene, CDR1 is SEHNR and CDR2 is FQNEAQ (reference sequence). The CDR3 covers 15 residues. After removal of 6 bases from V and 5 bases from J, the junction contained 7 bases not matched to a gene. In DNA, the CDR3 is TGTGCCAGCAGTATCCGGGACAGGGGGTTAGATACGCAGTATTTT. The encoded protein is CASSIRDRGLDTQYF.

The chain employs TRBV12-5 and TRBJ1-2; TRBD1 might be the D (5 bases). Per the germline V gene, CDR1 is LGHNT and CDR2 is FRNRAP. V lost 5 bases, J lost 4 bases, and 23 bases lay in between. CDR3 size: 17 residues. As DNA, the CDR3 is TGTGCTAGTGGTGTTCACTGTCTGCAGGGAAAGACCTATGGCTACACCTTC. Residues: CASGVHCLQGKTYGYTF.

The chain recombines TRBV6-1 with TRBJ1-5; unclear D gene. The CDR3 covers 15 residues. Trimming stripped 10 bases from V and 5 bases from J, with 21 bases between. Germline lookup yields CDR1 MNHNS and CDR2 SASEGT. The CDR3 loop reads CATGIVALGDQPQHF. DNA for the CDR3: TGTGCCACCGGGATAGTCGCCCTCGGTGATCAGCCCCAGCATTTT.

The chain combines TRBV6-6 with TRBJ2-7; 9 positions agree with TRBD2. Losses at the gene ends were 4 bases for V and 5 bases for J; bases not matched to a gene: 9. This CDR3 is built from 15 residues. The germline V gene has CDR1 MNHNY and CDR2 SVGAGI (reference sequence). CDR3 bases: TGTGCCAGCAGTTCATATTTAGCGGGAGTCGACGAGCAGTACTTC. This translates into CASSSYLAGVDEQYF.

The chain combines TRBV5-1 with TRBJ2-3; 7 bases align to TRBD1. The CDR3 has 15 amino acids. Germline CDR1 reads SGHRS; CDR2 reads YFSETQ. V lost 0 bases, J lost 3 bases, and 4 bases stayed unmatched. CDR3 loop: CASSLVVTGTDTQYF. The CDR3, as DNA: TGCGCCAGCAGCTTGGTCGTGACAGGGACAGATACGCAGTATTTT.

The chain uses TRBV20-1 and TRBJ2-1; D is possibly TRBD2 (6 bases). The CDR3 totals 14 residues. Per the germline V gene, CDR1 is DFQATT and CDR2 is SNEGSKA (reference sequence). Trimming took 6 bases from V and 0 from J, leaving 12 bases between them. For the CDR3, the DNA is TGCAGTGCCGTAGAGGAGGGCTCCTACAATGAGCAGTTCTTC. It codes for CSAVEEGSYNEQFF.

CDR3 nucleotide sequence: TGCAGCGCCCTCGGGTCTGGGACAGCAATGAACACTGAAGCTTTCTTT. Translating it yields CSALGSGTAMNTEAFF. The V call is TRBV29-1, the J call TRBJ1-1; 7 bases match TRBD1. CDR1 is SQVTM, CDR2 ANQGSEA, per germline. This CDR3 contains 16 residues. With 7 bases clipped from V and 0 bases from J, the junction kept 14 bases outside the gene matches.

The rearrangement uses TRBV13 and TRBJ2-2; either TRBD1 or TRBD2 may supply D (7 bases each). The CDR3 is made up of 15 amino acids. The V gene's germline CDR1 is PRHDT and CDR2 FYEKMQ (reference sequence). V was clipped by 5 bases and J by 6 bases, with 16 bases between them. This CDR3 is CASSRRGEGPGELFF. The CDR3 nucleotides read TGTGCCAGCAGCCGCAGGGGGGAGGGCCCCGGGGAGCTGTTTTTT.

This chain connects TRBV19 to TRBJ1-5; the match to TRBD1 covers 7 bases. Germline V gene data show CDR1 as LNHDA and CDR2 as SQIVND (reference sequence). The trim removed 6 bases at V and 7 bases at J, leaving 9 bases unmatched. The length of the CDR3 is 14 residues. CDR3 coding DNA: TGTGCCAGTAGCGTCGACAGGGAAGTACAGCCCCAGCATTTT. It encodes CASSVDREVQPQHF.

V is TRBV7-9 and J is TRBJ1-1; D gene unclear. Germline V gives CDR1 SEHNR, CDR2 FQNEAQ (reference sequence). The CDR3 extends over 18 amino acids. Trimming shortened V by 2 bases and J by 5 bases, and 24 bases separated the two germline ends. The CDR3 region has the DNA TGTGCCAGCAGCTTACGCCCTGCCAACCTCTCCGCCCGGACTGAAGCTTTCTTT. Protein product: CASSLRPANLSARTEAFF.